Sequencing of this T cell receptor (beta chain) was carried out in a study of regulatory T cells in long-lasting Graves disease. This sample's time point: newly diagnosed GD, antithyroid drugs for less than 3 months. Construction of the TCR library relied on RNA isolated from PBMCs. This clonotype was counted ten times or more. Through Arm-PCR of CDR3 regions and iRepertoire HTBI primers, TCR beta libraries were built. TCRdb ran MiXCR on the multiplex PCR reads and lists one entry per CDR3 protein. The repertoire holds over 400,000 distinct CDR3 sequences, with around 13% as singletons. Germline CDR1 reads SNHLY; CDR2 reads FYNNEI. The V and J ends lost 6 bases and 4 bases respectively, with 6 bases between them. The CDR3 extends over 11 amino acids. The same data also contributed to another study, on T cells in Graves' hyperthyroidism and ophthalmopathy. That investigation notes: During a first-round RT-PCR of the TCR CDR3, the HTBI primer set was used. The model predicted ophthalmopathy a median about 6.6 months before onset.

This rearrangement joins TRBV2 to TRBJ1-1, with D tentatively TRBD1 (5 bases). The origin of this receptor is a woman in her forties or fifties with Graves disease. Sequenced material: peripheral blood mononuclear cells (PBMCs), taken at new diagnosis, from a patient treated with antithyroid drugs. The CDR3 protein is CASRGLTEAFF. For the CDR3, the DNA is TGTGCCAGCAGGGGACTCACTGAAGCTTTCTTT.